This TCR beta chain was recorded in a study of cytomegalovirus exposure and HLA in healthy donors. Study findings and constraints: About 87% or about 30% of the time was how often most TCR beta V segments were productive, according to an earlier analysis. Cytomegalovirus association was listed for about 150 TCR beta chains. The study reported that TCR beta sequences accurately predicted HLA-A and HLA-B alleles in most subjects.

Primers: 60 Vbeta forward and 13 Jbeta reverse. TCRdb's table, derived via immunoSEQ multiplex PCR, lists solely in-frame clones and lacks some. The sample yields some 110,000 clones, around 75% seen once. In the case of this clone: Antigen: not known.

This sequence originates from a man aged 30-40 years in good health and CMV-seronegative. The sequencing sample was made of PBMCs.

The DNA of the CDR3 is TGTGCCAGCAGCCCCGGGACTAGCGGGGCTAATAAGCAGTTCTTC. Its translation: CASSPGTSGANKQFF. The chain uses TRBV4-2 and TRBJ2-1; 13 bases align to TRBD2. CDR1 and CDR2 from the germline V gene are LGHNA and YNFKEQ. The CDR3 has 15 amino acids. V dropped 4 bases and J dropped 11; count of bases not matched to a gene: 8.